This note documents a single T cell receptor beta chain sequence. Its matching antigen is unknown. Treatment given: 15 to 20 received Ad26.COV2.S at low or high dose, single or two shots; roughly five received placebo; per-sample allocation not given. Day 63 following the first vaccine or placebo injection was when the samples were taken. TCRdb's copy holds only in-frame clones and misses some; the assay was immunoSEQ multiplex PCR. The table lists some 250,000 clones, around 87% of them singletons. Trimming shortened V by 8 bases and J by 2 bases, and 12 bases separated the two germline ends. Germline CDR1 is MDHEN and CDR2 is SYDVKM. This CDR3 region has 13 residues. This record belongs to a study of Ad26.COV2.S vaccination and SARS-CoV-2 variants. Across the whole study: Donor was in the COV1001 Ad26.COV2.S trial arm. Findings and limits, study-wide: Analytic work on TCR breadth and depth might have understated the full extent of total T cell responses.

The chain combines TRBV28 with TRBJ1-2, with a possible D match to TRBD1 (6 bases). Sequencing used peripheral blood, obtained in a trial of Ad26.COV2.S vaccine versus placebo. The receptor was isolated from a person aged 18-60 years who received the Ad26.COV2.S COVID-19 vaccine or a placebo. CDR3 protein: CASGRGRNYGYTF. CDR3 nucleotides: TGTGCCAGCGGCAGGGGTAGGAACTATGGCTACACCTTC.